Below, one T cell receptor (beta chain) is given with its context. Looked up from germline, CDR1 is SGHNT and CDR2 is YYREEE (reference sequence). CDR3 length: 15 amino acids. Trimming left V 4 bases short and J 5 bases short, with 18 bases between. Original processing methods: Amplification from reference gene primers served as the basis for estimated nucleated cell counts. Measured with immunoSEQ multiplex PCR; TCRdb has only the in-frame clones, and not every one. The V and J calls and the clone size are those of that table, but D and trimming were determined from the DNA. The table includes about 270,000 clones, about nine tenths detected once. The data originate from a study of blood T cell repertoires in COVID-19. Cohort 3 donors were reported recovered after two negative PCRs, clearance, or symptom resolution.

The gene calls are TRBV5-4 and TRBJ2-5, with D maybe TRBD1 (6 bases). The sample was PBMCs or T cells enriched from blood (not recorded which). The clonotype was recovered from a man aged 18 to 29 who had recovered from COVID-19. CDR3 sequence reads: CASSNRVMGPETQYF. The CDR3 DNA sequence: TGTGCCAGCAGCAACAGGGTGATGGGTCCGGAGACCCAGTACTTC. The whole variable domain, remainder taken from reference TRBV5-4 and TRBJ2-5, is ETGVTQSPTHLIKTRGQQVTLRCSSQSGHNTVSWYQQALGQGPQFIFQYYREEENGRGNFPPRFSGLQFPNYSSELNVNALELDDSALYLCASSNRVMGPETQYFGPGTRLLVL.